Below, 5 T cell receptor beta chains from the same sample are listed, as sequenced in a study of blood T cell repertoires in COVID-19 (dated by TCRdb to the early 2020s). The library relied on the immunoSEQ multiplex PCR assay. Drawn from immuneACCESS, this table holds only the in-frame rearrangements with V and J called that TCRdb kept. Clones are partly lost; checked studies trace under half to an unresolved V gene and leave the rest unexplained. In this sample the table shows about 140,000 clones, 81% of which occur a single time. The ten largest clones represent more than 6.5% of the sample. Sequenced input: peripheral blood. Source of these receptors: a human donor in a cohort sampled during active COVID-19.

This clone was seen a few times. The V and J genes are TRBV5-6 and TRBJ1-5, with 7 bases identical to TRBD1. The trim removed 2 bases at V and 7 bases at J, leaving 6 bases unmatched. Germline V lookup: CDR1 SGHDT, CDR2 YYEEEE. CDR3 length equals 14 residues. This CDR3 is CASSFGRGIQPQHF. As DNA, the CDR3 is TGTGCCAGCAGCTTTGGCAGGGGGATACAGCCCCAGCATTTT.

A single count supports this clone. This chain links TRBV14 with TRBJ1-2, with no clear D. The V and J ends lost 3 bases and 4 bases respectively, with 12 bases between them. Per germline, CDR1 SGHDN and CDR2 FVKESK. The CDR3 covers 14 residues. CDR3 sequence: CASSHEGGFYGYTF. Here the CDR3 DNA reads TGTGCCAGCAGCCACGAGGGCGGCTTCTATGGCTACACCTTC.

This sequence joins TRBV2 and TRBJ1-1, with 8 nucleotides matching TRBD1. The CDR3 extends over 13 amino acids. The germline gives CDR1 SNHLY, CDR2 FYNNEI. V was clipped by 7 bases and J by 5 bases; unmatched bases: 6. In DNA form, the CDR3 reads TGTGCCAGCAAAAGACAGGGGCGAACTGAAGCTTTCTTT. Its translation is CASKRQGRTEAFF. The full variable domain, rest sourced from reference TRBV2 and TRBJ1-1, is EPEVTQTPSHQVTQMGQEVILRCVPISNHLYFYWYRQILGQKVEFLVSFYNNEISEKSEIFDDQFSVERPDGSNFTLKIRSTKLEDSAMYFCASKRQGRTEAFFGQGTRLTVV.

The J gene is TRBJ2-1, the V gene TRBV6-6; 7 bases fit TRBD2. CDR3 length: 15 amino acids. Germline V lookup: CDR1 MNHNY, CDR2 SVGAGI (reference sequence). V lost 2 bases and J lost 5; bases outside the gene matches: 6. The CDR3 sequence: CASSYGGVTNNEQFF. The CDR3 coding sequence is TGTGCCAGCAGTTACGGGGGGGTTACTAACAATGAGCAGTTCTTC.

The V gene is TRBV24-1, the J gene TRBJ1-2; D possibly corresponds to TRBD1 (6 bases). Trimming removed 0 bases at V and 2 bases at J, with 9 bases between. Germline CDR1 and CDR2: KGHDR and SFDVKD. The CDR3 covers 15 residues. The CDR3 nucleotides are TGTGCCACCAGTGATTTGTCCAGGGGCAACTATGGCTACACCTTC. Translated, it gives CATSDLSRGNYGYTF.